The 18 T cell receptor beta chains in this list originate from one sample, sequenced in a study of PD-1 blockade in classical Hodgkin lymphoma. Sequencing used immunoSEQ multiplex PCR; TCRdb keeps in-frame clones, though not all of them. Among about 85,000 clones listed, 80% to 95% were seen once. Following autologous stem cell transplantation, relapse occurred in every patient, and exposure to brentuximab vedotin varied. Material: peripheral blood mononuclear cells (PBMCs), obtained before the second cycle of nivolumab. These TCRs come from a human donor with classical Hodgkin lymphoma.

This clone was observed a handful of times. The chain couples TRBV5-8 to TRBJ2-4; D is possibly TRBD1 (6 bases). The CDR3 is 15 residues long. The germline V and J ends were trimmed by 7 bases and 0 bases, with 14 bases remaining between them. Germline V CDR1 and CDR2: SGHTS, YDEGEE. CDR3 sequence reads: CASGGQRLAKNIQYF. Written as DNA, the CDR3 is TGTGCCAGCGGCGGACAGCGGCTAGCCAAAAACATTCAGTACTTC.

The chain uses TRBV19 and TRBJ2-1, with TRBD2 identical over 8 bases. The CDR3 has 13 amino acids. The V gene end was trimmed by 3 bases and the J gene end by 9 bases; junction bases not matched to a gene: 4. The germline V gene encodes CDR1 LNHDA and CDR2 SQIVND (reference sequence). This CDR3 reads CASSIAGGSEQFF. Written as DNA, the CDR3 is TGTGCCAGTAGTATCGCGGGAGGATCTGAGCAGTTCTTC.

The rearrangement links TRBV6-6 to TRBJ1-5; D not certain. Trimming took 2 bases from V and 0 from J, leaving 5 bases between them. The CDR3 extends over 14 amino acids. Germline V gene sequence: CDR1 MNHNY, CDR2 SVGAGI (reference sequence). The CDR3 DNA sequence: TGTGCCAGCAGTTACAAGAATAGCAATCAGCCCCAGCATTTT. Translating it yields CASSYKNSNQPQHF.

J is TRBJ2-1 and V is TRBV21-1; TRBD2 is the table's D call and was not checked against the DNA. TRBV21-1 is labeled a pseudogene. This CDR3 spans 18 amino acids. CDR3 sequence (DNA): TGTGCCAGCAGCAAAGGGGTTAGGCCTAGCGGGAGCGGTCATGAGCAGTTCTTC. This codes for CASSKGVRPSGSGHEQFF.

This chain joins TRBV19 and TRBJ1-5, with 7 bases identical to TRBD1. Germline values: CDR1 LNHDA, CDR2 SQIVND (reference sequence). Trimming removed 6 bases from V and 5 bases from J; junction bases left unmatched: 10. This CDR3 is 15 amino acids long. The CDR3, as DNA: TGTGCCAGTAGCCCCCCGCGCAGGGGGGATCAGCCCCAGCATTTT. Amino acids: CASSPPRRGDQPQHF. Combining the CDR3 with reference TRBV19 and TRBJ1-5 gives the whole variable domain DGGITQSPKYLFRKEGQNVTLSCEQNLNHDAMYWYRQDPGQGLRLIYYSQIVNDFQKGDIAEGYSVSREKKESFPLTVTSAQKNPTAFYLCASSPPRRGDQPQHFGDGTRLSIL.

The chain joins TRBV2 to TRBJ2-2; D is ambiguous. Trimming pared 3 bases from V and 2 bases from J, leaving 10 bases between. CDR3 length: 15 amino acids. From germline, CDR1 is SNHLY and CDR2 FYNNEI. The CDR3 DNA sequence: TGTGCCAGCAGTGATAGAGCTGGAAACACCGGGGAGCTGTTTTTT. Its translation: CASSDRAGNTGELFF.

In DNA, the CDR3 is TGTGCCAGTAGGATCCGACAGGATCCACTTCATGGCTACACCTTC. It codes for CASRIRQDPLHGYTF. The chain uses TRBV19 and TRBJ1-2; weak D call: TRBD1 (6 bases). V dropped 6 bases and J dropped 6 bases, with 20 bases sitting between them. This CDR3 comprises 15 residues. The germline gives CDR1 LNHDA, CDR2 SQIVND (reference sequence).

This chain connects TRBV2 to TRBJ1-3; TRBD1 agrees at 10 bases. Losses at the gene ends were 4 bases for V and 8 bases for J; bases not matched to a gene: 11. The CDR3 loop spans 16 amino acids. Germline CDR1 and CDR2: SNHLY and FYNNEI. The DNA for the CDR3 is TGTGCCAGCAGTGGTATTCTGCGGGACAGGGGTCACACCATATATTTT. Amino acids: CASSGILRDRGHTIYF. The entire variable domain, with the rest obtained from reference TRBV2 and TRBJ1-3, is as follows: EPEVTQTPSHQVTQMGQEVILRCVPISNHLYFYWYRQILGQKVEFLVSFYNNEISEKSEIFDDQFSVERPDGSNFTLKIRSTKLEDSAMYFCASSGILRDRGHTIYFGEGSWLTVV.

The rearrangement uses TRBV2 and TRBJ2-7; D gene uncertain. Trimming removed 6 bases at V and 2 bases at J, with 8 bases between. The CDR3 contains 12 residues. Germline CDR1 reads SNHLY; CDR2 reads FYNNEI. The CDR3 region is CASRGRTYEQYF. In nucleotides, the CDR3 is TGTGCCAGCAGGGGCAGAACCTACGAGCAGTACTTC.

Of note for this clone: Other DNA sequences in this specimen translate into the identical CDR3. The rearrangement links TRBV29-1 to TRBJ2-3, with 7 bases aligning to TRBD2. The ends lost 1 base at V and 2 bases at J; junction bases unmatched: 6. The length of the CDR3 is 15 residues. Per the germline V gene, CDR1 is SQVTM and CDR2 is ANQGSEA. The CDR3, as DNA: TGCAGCGTTGAAGGAGGCGGGGGACCCACAGATACGCAGTATTTT. Amino acid sequence: CSVEGGGGPTDTQYF.

This chain joins TRBV19 and TRBJ2-5, with D possibly being TRBD1 (5 bases). Looked up from germline, CDR1 is LNHDA and CDR2 is SQIVND (reference sequence). Between the trimmed V and J ends, which lost 4 bases and 2 bases, there was a span of 11 bases. CDR3 length equals 14 residues. CDR3 DNA sequence: TGTGCCAGTAGTAGGGTCAGGACACAAGAGACCCAGTACTTC. Its protein product is CASSRVRTQETQYF.

The chain joins TRBV5-1 to TRBJ1-1; 7 nucleotides line up with TRBD1. Germline CDR1 is SGHRS and CDR2 is YFSETQ. This CDR3 contains 14 residues. V lost 1 base and J lost 4; bases outside the gene matches: 4. The CDR3 sequence is CASSLHRGGTEAFF. The CDR3 DNA reads as TGCGCCAGCAGCTTGCACAGGGGTGGCACTGAAGCTTTCTTT.

V usage is TRBV19 and J usage is TRBJ2-1; 7 bases align to TRBD2. The CDR3 consists of 14 residues. Germline CDR1 LNHDA, CDR2 SQIVND (reference sequence). The trim removed 7 bases at V and 3 bases at J, leaving 6 bases unmatched. The CDR3 DNA is TGTGCCAGTACTTATCAGCGGGACTACAATGAGCAGTTCTTC. Its translation is CASTYQRDYNEQFF.

The chain uses TRBV6-1 and TRBJ2-5; 10 bases line up with TRBD2. The CDR3 length is 19 residues. Looked up from germline, CDR1 is MNHNS and CDR2 is SASEGT. J was trimmed by 4 bases and V by 2 bases; bases with no gene match: 16. The CDR3 protein is CASSEPPSGSRGSRETQYF. In DNA, the CDR3 is TGTGCCAGCAGTGAACCCCCTAGCGGGAGTAGGGGTTCGCGAGAGACCCAGTACTTC.

CDR3 sequence (DNA): TGTGCCAGCAGCTTAAGACAGGGGAGTGAAAAACTGTTTTTT. This gives the protein CASSLRQGSEKLFF. The rearrangement joins TRBV7-9 to TRBJ1-4; 8 bases agree with TRBD1. Germline CDR1 is SEHNR and CDR2 is FQNEAQ (reference sequence). With 2 bases clipped from V and 7 bases from J, the junction kept 3 bases outside the gene matches. The CDR3 is 14 amino acids.

This clone was counted between two and nine times. V is TRBV6-6 and J is TRBJ2-7, with 8 bases aligning to TRBD1. V lost 8 bases and J lost 5; bases outside the gene matches: 17. This CDR3 is built from 16 residues. Looked up from germline, CDR1 is MNHNY and CDR2 is SVGAGI (reference sequence). CDR3 amino acids: CASLHYWGQGADEQYF. CDR3 in DNA: TGTGCCAGCTTACACTACTGGGGGCAGGGGGCCGACGAGCAGTACTTC.

This clone was picked up one time. J is TRBJ2-1 and V is TRBV19, with 11 bases aligning to TRBD1. V trimming: 3 bases; J trimming: 7 bases; junction bases outside the gene matches: 5. Germline-derived CDR1 and CDR2 are LNHDA and SQIVND (reference sequence). The CDR3 is made up of 15 amino acids. The CDR3 sequence is CASSISGTGGNEQFF. For the CDR3, the DNA is TGTGCCAGTAGTATCTCGGGGACAGGGGGAAATGAGCAGTTCTTC.

This clone was seen only a few times. The chain uses TRBV5-1 and TRBJ2-7; 9 positions match TRBD1. Trimming cost V 3 bases and J 3 bases; bases outside gene matches: 7. The CDR3 covers 15 residues. The germline V gene encodes CDR1 SGHRS and CDR2 YFSETQ. CDR3 DNA: TGCGCCAGCAGCTCCGGGACAGGGTCCCTCTACGAGCAGTACTTC. Encoded protein: CASSSGTGSLYEQYF.